This TCR beta chain derives from a study of blood T cell repertoires in COVID-19. Per germline, CDR1 SEHNR and CDR2 FQNEAQ (reference sequence). This CDR3 is 17 amino acids long. With 1 base clipped from V and 10 bases from J, the junction kept 12 bases outside the gene matches. Sequencing used immunoSEQ multiplex PCR; TCRdb keeps in-frame clones, though not all of them. This sample has about 69,000 clones, with almost 90% found just once. Specimen: peripheral blood. This TCR derives from a man aged 50-60 years with acute or convalescent COVID-19. The chain is built from TRBV7-9 and TRBJ2-1, with 11 bases fitting TRBD2. CDR3 loop: CASSLGSSGRSPPEQFF. CDR3 DNA: TGTGCCAGCAGCTTAGGGTCTAGCGGGAGGTCCCCCCCCGAGCAGTTCTTC.